The rows below give T cell receptor beta chains drawn from one sample of a study of blood T cell repertoires in COVID-19. Profiled with immunoSEQ multiplex PCR; TCRdb holds only in-frame clones, not every one. Of 95,000 to 150,000 clones listed, about 83% are singletons. Material for sequencing was peripheral blood. The receptors derive from a man in his sixties with acute or convalescent COVID-19. Both conserved end residues are part of each CDR3. A D gene is named only where the DNA matches it firmly. Only some rows state a clone size, as once, few, many or a class for expanded clones.

clone_size,d_call,v_call,j_call,cdr3_nt,cdr3_aa
.,.,TRBV29-1,TRBJ1-2,TGCAGCGTTGAAGATCTGAACAGTAACTATGGCTACACCTTC,CSVEDLNSNYGYTF
.,.,TRBV19,TRBJ1-4,TGTGCCAGTAGTATAGAAGGGGCAGGTAACGGAAAACTGTTTTTT,CASSIEGAGNGKLFF
once,TRBD1,TRBV13,TRBJ1-2,TGTGCCAGCAGCTCATACGACAGGGTACTCTATGGCTACACCTTC,CASSSYDRVLYGYTF
.,TRBD2,TRBV7-3,TRBJ2-2,TGTGCCAGTGGACTAGATCCCACCGGGGAGCTGTTTTTT,CASGLDPTGELFF
.,TRBD2,TRBV28,TRBJ2-1,TGTGCCAGCAGTTCAAGACTAGCTCGTTCTTACAATGAGCAGTTCTTC,CASSSRLARSYNEQFF
.,TRBD2,TRBV3-1/TRBV3-2,TRBJ2-3,TGTGCCAGCAGCCAAGTTATAGGACTAGCGGGAGCAGATACGCAGTATTTT,CASSQVIGLAGADTQYF
many,TRBD1,TRBV14,TRBJ1-6,TGTGCCAGCAGCCCCACAGGGGGATCCTATAATTCACCCCTCCACTTT,CASSPTGGSYNSPLHF
once,.,TRBV4-1,TRBJ2-7,TGCGCCAGCAGCCAGGGTTGGCGGGGCGAGCAGTACTTC,CASSQGWRGEQYF
.,TRBD1,TRBV5-4,TRBJ1-1,TGTGCCAGCGGACTCACAGGGGGAGGCACTGAAGCTTTCTTT,CASGLTGGGTEAFF
.,TRBD2,TRBV24-1,TRBJ2-1,TGTGCCACCAGTGATGCCGGGACTAGCGGTAAGAGCTCCTACAATGAGCAGTTCTTC,CATSDAGTSGKSSYNEQFF
.,.,TRBV4-2,TRBJ1-2,TGTGCCAGCAGCCGGGGAGCCCCCCAATCATTCACCTTC,CASSRGAPQSFTF
.,TRBD1,TRBV14,TRBJ1-2,TGTGCCAGCAGCTTTCAGGGGACAGACATTGGCTACACCTTC,CASSFQGTDIGYTF
.,TRBD1,TRBV3-1/TRBV3-2,TRBJ2-1,TGTGCCAGCAGCCAAGAGAGGGACGGACAGGCCCGGGGCTATGAGCAGTTCTTC,CASSQERDGQARGYEQFF
.,.,TRBV9,TRBJ2-5,TGTGCCAGCAGCGTAAGTCAGTCGGAGACCCAGTACTTC,CASSVSQSETQYF
.,TRBD1,TRBV10-3,TRBJ2-3,TGTGCCATCAGTCACGACAGGGGCCAGACAGATACGCAGTATTTT,CAISHDRGQTDTQYF
.,TRBD1,TRBV7-8,TRBJ1-5,TGTGCCAGCAGCTTAGCCCGGCAGGGGGCAAGTGGCAATCAGCCCCAGCATTTT,CASSLARQGASGNQPQHF
.,TRBD2,TRBV19,TRBJ2-3,TGTGCCAGTAGTCCAGGGACTAGCGGCACAGATACGCAGTATTTT,CASSPGTSGTDTQYF
few,TRBD2,TRBV6-4,TRBJ2-1,TGTGCCAGCAGTGACAGCGGGACGTTAAACAATGAGCAGTTCTTC,CASSDSGTLNNEQFF
.,TRBD2,TRBV28,TRBJ2-1,TGTGCCAGCAGCCTCACCGGGACTAGCGGGAATGAGCAGTTCTTC,CASSLTGTSGNEQFF
.,TRBD1,TRBV4-2,TRBJ2-7,TGTGCCAGCAGCCACCCCGGACAGGGGGCGGCCTACGAGCAGTACTTC,CASSHPGQGAAYEQYF
once,.,TRBV5-1,TRBJ1-1,TGCGCCAGCAGCCCCGGACAGCTCGGATCTGAAGCTTTCTTT,CASSPGQLGSEAFF
.,.,TRBV18,TRBJ2-7,TGTGCCAGCGGGAGGCCACCCTACGAGCAGTACTTC,CASGRPPYEQYF
.,TRBD2,TRBV19,TRBJ2-1,TGTGCCAGTAGTATAGGAGCGGGGCGGGGCGGTGAGCAGTTCTTC,CASSIGAGRGGEQFF
.,.,TRBV4-1,TRBJ1-3,TGCGCCAGCAGCCAAGCGCAGGACGGACTATACCCTTCTGGAAACACCATATATTTT,CASSQAQDGLYPSGNTIYF
.,TRBD2,TRBV5-1,TRBJ2-4,TGCGCCAGCAGCTTGGGGACTAGAGGGGCGAAAAGGGACATTCAGTACTTC,CASSLGTRGAKRDIQYF
.,TRBD2,TRBV6-5,TRBJ2-7,TGTGCCAGCAGCCAACAGGGCAGCGGGAGCTACGAGCAGTACTTC,CASSQQGSGSYEQYF
.,TRBD1,TRBV24-1,TRBJ1-2,TGTGCCACCAGTGAACCTGGACAGGGAATGAATGGCTACACCTTC,CATSEPGQGMNGYTF
.,.,TRBV10-1,TRBJ2-4,TGCGCCAGCAGTGAGTCGGGCCGGGAGTCCAAAAACATTCAGTACTTC,CASSESGRESKNIQYF